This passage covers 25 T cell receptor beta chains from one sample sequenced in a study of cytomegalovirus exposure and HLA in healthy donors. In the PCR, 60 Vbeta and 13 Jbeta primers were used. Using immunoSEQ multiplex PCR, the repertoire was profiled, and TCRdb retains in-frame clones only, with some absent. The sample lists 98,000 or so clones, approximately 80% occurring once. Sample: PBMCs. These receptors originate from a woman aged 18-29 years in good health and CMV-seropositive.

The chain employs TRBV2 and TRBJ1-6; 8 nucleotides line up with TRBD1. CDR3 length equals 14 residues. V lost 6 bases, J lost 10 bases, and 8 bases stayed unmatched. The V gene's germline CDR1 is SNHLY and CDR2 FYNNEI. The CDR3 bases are TGTGCCAGCAGAGCCGACAGGGGTCAATCACCCCTCCACTTT. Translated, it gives CASRADRGQSPLHF.

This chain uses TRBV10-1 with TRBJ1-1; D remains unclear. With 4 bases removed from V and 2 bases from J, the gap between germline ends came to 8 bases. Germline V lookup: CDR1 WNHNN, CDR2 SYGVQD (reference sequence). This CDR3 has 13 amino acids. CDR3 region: CASSAQLNTEAFF. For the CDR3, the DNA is TGCGCCAGCAGTGCCCAACTAAACACTGAAGCTTTCTTT.

CDR3 loop: CASSVGTGDQPQHF. The CDR3 nucleotides are TGTGCCAGCAGTGTGGGGACAGGGGATCAGCCCCAGCATTTT. The rearrangement uses TRBV2 and TRBJ1-5, with 10 bases fitting TRBD1. The CDR3 has 14 residues. Unmatched junction bases numbered 2, after V lost 4 bases and J lost 5 bases. Germline V gene lookup returns CDR1 SNHLY and CDR2 FYNNEI.

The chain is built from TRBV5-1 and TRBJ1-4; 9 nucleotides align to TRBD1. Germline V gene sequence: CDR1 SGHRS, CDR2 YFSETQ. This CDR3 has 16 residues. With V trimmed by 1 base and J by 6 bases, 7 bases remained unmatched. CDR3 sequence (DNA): TGCGCCAGCAGCTTGCCTACAGGGGGCGAGGATGAAAAACTGTTTTTT. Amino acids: CASSLPTGGEDEKLFF.

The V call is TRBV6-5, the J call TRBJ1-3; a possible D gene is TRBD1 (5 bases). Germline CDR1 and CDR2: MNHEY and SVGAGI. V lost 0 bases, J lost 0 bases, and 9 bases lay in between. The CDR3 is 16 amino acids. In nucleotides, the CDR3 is TGTGCCAGCAGTTACTCTCCCGGGGGCTCTGGAAACACCATATATTTT. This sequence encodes CASSYSPGGSGNTIYF.

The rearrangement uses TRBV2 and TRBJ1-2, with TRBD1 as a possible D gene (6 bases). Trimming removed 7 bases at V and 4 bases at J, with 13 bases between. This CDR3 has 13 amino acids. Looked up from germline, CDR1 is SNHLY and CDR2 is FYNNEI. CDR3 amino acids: CASTETGIYGYTF. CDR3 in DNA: TGTGCCAGCACGGAGACAGGAATCTATGGCTACACCTTC.

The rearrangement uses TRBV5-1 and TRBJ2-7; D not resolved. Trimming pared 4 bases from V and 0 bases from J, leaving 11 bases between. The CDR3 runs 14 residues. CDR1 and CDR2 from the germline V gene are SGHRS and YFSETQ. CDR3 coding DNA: TGCGCCAGCAGCACCAGCGCCCTCTCCTACGAGCAGTACTTC. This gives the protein CASSTSALSYEQYF.

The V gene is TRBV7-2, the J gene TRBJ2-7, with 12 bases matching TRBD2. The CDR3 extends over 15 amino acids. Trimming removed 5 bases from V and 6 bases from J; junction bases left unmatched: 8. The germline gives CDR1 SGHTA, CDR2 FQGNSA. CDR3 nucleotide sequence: TGTGCCAGCAGCCCCCTGGGACTAGCGGGCGTCGAGCAGTACTTC. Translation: CASSPLGLAGVEQYF.

CDR3 amino acids: CASSLGLAGVQPQHF. In DNA, the CDR3 is TGTGCCAGCAGCTTAGGCCTGGCAGGGGTTCAGCCCCAGCATTTT. The V call is TRBV7-8, the J call TRBJ1-5; D might be TRBD1 (6 bases). This CDR3 has 15 amino acids. The V and J ends lost 1 base and 6 bases respectively, with 13 bases between them. CDR1 and CDR2 (germline): SGHVS, FQNEAQ.

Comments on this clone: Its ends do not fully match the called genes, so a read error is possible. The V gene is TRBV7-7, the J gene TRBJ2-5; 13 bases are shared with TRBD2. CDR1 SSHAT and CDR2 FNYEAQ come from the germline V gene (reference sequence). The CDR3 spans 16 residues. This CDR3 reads CASSPTSGRKEGTQYF. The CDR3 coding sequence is TGTGCTAGCAGCCCGACTAGCGGGAGGAAGGAAGGGACCCAGTACTTC.

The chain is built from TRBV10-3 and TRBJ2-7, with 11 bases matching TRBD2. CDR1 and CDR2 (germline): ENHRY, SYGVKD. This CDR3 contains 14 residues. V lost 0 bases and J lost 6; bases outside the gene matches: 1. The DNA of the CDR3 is TGTGCCATCAGTGAGTCTGGGACTAGCGGCGAGCAGTACTTC. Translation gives CAISESGTSGEQYF.

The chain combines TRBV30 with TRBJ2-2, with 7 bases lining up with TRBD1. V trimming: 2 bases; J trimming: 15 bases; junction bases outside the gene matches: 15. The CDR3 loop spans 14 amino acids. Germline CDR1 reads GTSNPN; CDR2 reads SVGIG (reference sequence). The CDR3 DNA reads TGTGCCTGGAGTAGAGGGGGCCAAACCTACCGGTTGTTTTTT. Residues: CAWSRGGQTYRLFF.

CDR3: CASDTGESIYEQYF. The CDR3 bases are TGTGCCAGTGATACGGGAGAGTCGATTTACGAGCAGTACTTC. The rearrangement uses TRBV6-1 and TRBJ2-7, with TRBD2 as a possible D gene (6 bases). V lost 9 bases, J lost 4 bases, and 19 bases lay in between. The germline gives CDR1 MNHNS, CDR2 SASEGT. This CDR3 spans 14 amino acids.

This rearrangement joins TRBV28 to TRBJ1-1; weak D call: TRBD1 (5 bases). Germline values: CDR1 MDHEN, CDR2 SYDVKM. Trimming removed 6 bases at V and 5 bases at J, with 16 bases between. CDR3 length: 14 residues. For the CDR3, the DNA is TGTGCCAGCAGCCTTACAGGTCGGGGGACTGAAGCTTTCTTT. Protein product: CASSLTGRGTEAFF.

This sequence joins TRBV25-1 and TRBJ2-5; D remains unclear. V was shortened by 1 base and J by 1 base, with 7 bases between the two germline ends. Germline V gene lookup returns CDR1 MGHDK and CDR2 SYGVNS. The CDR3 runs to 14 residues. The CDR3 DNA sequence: TGTGCCAGCAGTGAATGGCACGTCCAAGAGACCCAGTACTTC. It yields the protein CASSEWHVQETQYF.

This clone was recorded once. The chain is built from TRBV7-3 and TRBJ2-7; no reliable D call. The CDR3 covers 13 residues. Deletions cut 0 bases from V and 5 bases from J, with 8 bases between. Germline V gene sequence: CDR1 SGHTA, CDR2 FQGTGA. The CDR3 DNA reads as TGTGCCAGCAGCTTAACTGGCCGGGACGAGCAGTACTTC. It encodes CASSLTGRDEQYF.

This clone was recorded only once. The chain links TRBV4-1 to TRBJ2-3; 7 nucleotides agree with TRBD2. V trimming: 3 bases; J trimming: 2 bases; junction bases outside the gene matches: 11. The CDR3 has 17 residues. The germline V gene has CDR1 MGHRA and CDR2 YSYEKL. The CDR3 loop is CASSQNPLGGTTDTQYF. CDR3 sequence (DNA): TGCGCCAGCAGCCAGAACCCCCTCGGGGGGACCACAGATACGCAGTATTTT.

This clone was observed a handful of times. The CDR3 loop is CASSLGYSGRPPDTQYF. Written as DNA, the CDR3 is TGTGCCAGCAGCTTGGGATATAGCGGGAGGCCCCCAGATACGCAGTATTTT. The V call is TRBV5-6, the J call TRBJ2-3; 10 bases match TRBD2. Trimming took 0 bases from V and 4 from J; bases not matched to a gene: 8. Per the germline V gene, CDR1 is SGHDT and CDR2 is YYEEEE. CDR3 length: 17 amino acids.

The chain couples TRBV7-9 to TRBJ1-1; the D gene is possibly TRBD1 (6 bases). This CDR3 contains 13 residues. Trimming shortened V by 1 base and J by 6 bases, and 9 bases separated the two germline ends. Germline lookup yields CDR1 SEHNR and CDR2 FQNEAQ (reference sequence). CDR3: CASSLVGAAEAFF. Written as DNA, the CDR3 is TGTGCCAGCAGCTTAGTGGGGGCTGCTGAAGCTTTCTTT.

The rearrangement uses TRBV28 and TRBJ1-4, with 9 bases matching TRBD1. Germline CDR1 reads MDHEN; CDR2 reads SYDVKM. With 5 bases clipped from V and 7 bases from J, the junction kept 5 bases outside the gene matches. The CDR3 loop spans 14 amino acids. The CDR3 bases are TGTGCCAGCAGTCGGGACAGGGCAACTGAAAAACTGTTTTTT. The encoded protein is CASSRDRATEKLFF.

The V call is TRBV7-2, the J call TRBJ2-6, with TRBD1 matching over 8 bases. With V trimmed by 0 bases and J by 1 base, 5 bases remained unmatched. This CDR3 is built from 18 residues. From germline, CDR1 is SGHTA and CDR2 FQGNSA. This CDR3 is CASSLAVTGVSGANVLTF. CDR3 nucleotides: TGTGCCAGCAGCTTAGCCGTGACAGGGGTTTCTGGGGCCAACGTCCTGACTTTC.

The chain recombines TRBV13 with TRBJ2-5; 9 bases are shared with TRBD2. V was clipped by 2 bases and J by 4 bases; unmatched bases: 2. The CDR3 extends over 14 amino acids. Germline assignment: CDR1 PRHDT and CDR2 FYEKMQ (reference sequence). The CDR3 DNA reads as TGTGCCAGCAGCTTAAAACTAGCGGGAGAGACCCAGTACTTC. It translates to CASSLKLAGETQYF.

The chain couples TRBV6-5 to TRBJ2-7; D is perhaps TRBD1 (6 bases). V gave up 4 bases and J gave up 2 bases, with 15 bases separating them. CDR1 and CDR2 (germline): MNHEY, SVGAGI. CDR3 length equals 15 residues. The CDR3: CASSSTGPLAYEQYF. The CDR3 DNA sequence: TGTGCCAGCAGTTCGACAGGACCCCTGGCCTACGAGCAGTACTTC.

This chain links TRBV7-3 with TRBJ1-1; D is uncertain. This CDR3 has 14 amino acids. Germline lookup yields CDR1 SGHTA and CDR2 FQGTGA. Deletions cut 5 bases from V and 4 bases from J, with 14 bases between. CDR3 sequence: CASSPNPGSTEAFF. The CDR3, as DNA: TGTGCCAGCAGCCCAAACCCGGGAAGCACTGAAGCTTTCTTT.

The CDR3 is CSVEFHGTNEQFF. The CDR3 DNA sequence: TGCAGCGTTGAATTTCATGGCACCAATGAGCAGTTCTTC. V usage is TRBV29-1 and J usage is TRBJ2-1; no clear D gene. Deletions cut 2 bases from V and 6 bases from J, with 11 bases between. CDR3 length: 13 residues. Germline V gene lookup returns CDR1 SQVTM and CDR2 ANQGSEA.